This T cell receptor (beta chain) was profiled in a study of CD8 T cells in ankylosing spondylitis. From germline, CDR1 is MNHEY and CDR2 SVGAGI. CDR3 length: 14 residues. Trimming pared 4 bases from V and 3 bases from J, leaving 13 bases between. Overall study results and limits: Disease-associated clones were reportedly significantly overrepresented in matched ankylosing spondylitis synovial fluid.

The sample holds a few counts of this clonotype. What it binds is unknown. Molecular-barcoded quantitative 5'-RACE produced these TCR beta libraries. TCRdb re-analysed the 5' RACE reads in MiXCR, keeping a single row per CDR3 protein. Here the sample spans 300,000 to 400,000 distinct CDR3 sequences, 20% being singletons. The sequencing input was blood, either unsorted or a sorted T cell fraction (not recorded which). The rearrangement joins TRBV6-5 to TRBJ2-7, with a weak D call TRBD1 (5 bases). The TCR sequence derives from a male donor with ankylosing spondylitis or in good health (not recorded which). CDR3 loop: CASSSARRGYEQYF. In DNA form, the CDR3 reads TGTGCCAGCAGTTCCGCCCGTAGGGGCTACGAGCAGTACTTC.